This TCR beta chain was sequenced for a study of blood T cell repertoires in COVID-19. Study-level information: Some COVID-19 samples were acute and others convalescent; all came from the United States, Italy and Spain. From T cells, B-cell-depleted T cells, or PBMCs came the material, which was cDNA or gDNA.

Authors' analysis steps: Cell counts per sample came from amplifying reference gene primers. Some clones are missing from TCRdb's copy, which holds only in-frame ones; the method was immunoSEQ multiplex PCR. That table supplies the V and J calls and clone size; D and trimming were determined from the DNA. The top ten hold about 0.91% of the sample, which has over 450,000 clones, 75% to 90% seen once. This CDR3 is built from 12 residues. V was shortened by 6 bases and J by 2 bases, with 11 bases between the two germline ends. The V gene's germline CDR1 is SQVTM and CDR2 ANQGSEA. What was sequenced was peripheral blood. The chain links TRBV29-1 to TRBJ2-7, with D maybe TRBD2 (6 bases). The source is a young man with COVID-19, enrolled during active disease. The CDR3 is CSVASGAYEQYF. For the CDR3, the DNA is TGCAGCGTCGCGTCGGGGGCCTACGAGCAGTACTTC.